The entry below describes one T cell receptor (beta chain). Its antigen is undetermined. In TCRdb, the 5' RACE reads were re-called with MiXCR into one record per CDR3 protein. The sample gives 600,000 to 750,000 distinct CDR3 sequences, approximately 13% of which show up once; about 15% is in the top ten. V trimming: 8 bases; J trimming: 9 bases; junction bases outside the gene matches: 13. In germline, CDR1 is MNHNS, CDR2 SASEGT. The CDR3 is made up of 15 amino acids. This entry comes from a study of T cells after yellow fever vaccination. Study at large: Some fractions had low cell numbers, and these were prepared with SMART-Seq v4 Ultra Low Input. General study findings and limits: In post-booster samples, most primary-vaccination clones reappeared (about 96% CD4, approximately 91% CD8). On re-exposure, the response was weaker but peaked faster, at day 5 versus 15.

This TCR was recovered from a man aged 25-45 years who received the YFV17D yellow fever vaccine. V gene TRBV6-1 combines with J gene TRBJ2-1; 10 bases fit TRBD1. Sequenced material: PBMCs, taken on the day of the yellow fever booster vaccination. CDR3 DNA: TGTGCCAGCGGGACCCCCGGGACAGGGGATAGTGAGCAGTTCTTC. Its protein product is CASGTPGTGDSEQFF.